The T cell receptor (beta chain) under discussion was sequenced for a study of T-cell memory formation after mild COVID-19 (dated by TCRdb to the early 2020s). The study in broad terms: Most TCR sequence clusters were specific to one of the two donors. In two donors, T-cell clones that expanded and contracted after mild COVID-19 were followed by sequencing TCRalpha and TCRbeta repertoires longitudinally. The cohort comprised two young, previously healthy adult volunteers, one female and one male.

The instrument given in TCRdb is Illumina NovaSeq 6000. TCRalpha and TCRbeta cDNA libraries were built by 5'RACE with constant-segment primers, adding sample barcodes and unique molecular identifiers. RNA was extracted from every sample with Trizol reagent. Libraries were amplified in two PCR steps, with a second sample barcode and Illumina TruSeq adapters added in the second step. Sequencing of libraries was performed on an Illumina NovaSeq with 2 x 150 bp paired-end reads. For the original study's pipeline: With migec v1.2.7, reads were demultiplexed and then collapsed into UMI-guided consensus sequences. With mixcr v2.1.11, UMI consensuses were aligned to TRA and TRB V and J templates and assembled into clonotypes. A clonotype was counted as expanded or contracted only when both edgeR and NoisET called the clonotype significant, with the noise models trained on biological replicates. For edgeR calls, a false discovery rate-adjusted p below 0.01 and a log2 fold-change threshold of 1 were applied. As an exploratory analysis of dynamics, max-normalized trajectories of the 1000 most abundant clonotypes were examined by PCA with hierarchical clustering. The CD4 or CD8 phenotype of responding clones was assigned using the separately sequenced CD4+ and CD8+ repertoires. In TCRdb, the public reads were trimmed at Q25 with fastp and aligned with MiXCR, with productive beta chains retained. Every CDR3 protein is listed once, alongside the most common genes and DNA of its rows. The V and J calls were not made by the authors but by TCRdb's processing. The sample table holds about 320,000 distinct CDR3 sequences, of which around 15% were seen once. About 21% of the sample rests with the top ten.

Broader findings and caveats from the paper: Contracting CD4+ clones were found mainly in CM and EM memory subsets, while CD8+ clones were enriched in EMRA. SARS-CoV-2 specificity was not confirmed for the second-wave clones peaking on day 37. Only a couple of mild cases were covered by the study, and larger cohorts that include severe cases with pre-infection samples were considered necessary. The detection of some responding clones in pre-infection memory suggests that pre-existing cross-reactive memory T cells joined the SARS-CoV-2 response. Balanced CD4/CD8 phenotypes were observed for clones contracting from day 15 to 85, whereas a bias towards CD4+ was observed for a second wave of clones expanding from day 15 to 37.

Ficoll-Paque density gradient centrifugation was the method used to isolate PBMCs. CDR1 and CDR2, looked up from the germline V gene (reference sequence), are SEHNR and FQNEAQ. The CDR3 covers 14 residues, taking in both the cysteine and the phenylalanine. This entry keeps only the CDR3 DNA: 42 bases, framed from base 1. V is reduced by 0 bases and J by 4 bases, leaving a spacing of 9 bases between them. This clonotype turned up a few times. Its antigen has not been determined. The sample holds no much larger clone one base away, and base qualities are not on file. The sequence was collected from a man younger than 30 who had mild COVID-19 (a few samples of this study predate the infection). The sample titles of this study are shuffled in the database, so cell type and time point are left out; the donor was told from shared clones. The specimen was PBMCs or a T cell subset sorted from them (not recorded which). The rearrangement joined TRBV7-9 to TRBJ2-5, with the D segment identity uncertain. The CDR3 has the sequence CASSLAGFRETQYF. The DNA reads TGTGCCAGCAGCTTAGCGGGGTTTCGAGAGACCCAGTACTTC. The variable domain in full, with residues beyond the CDR3 obtained from the reference TRBV7-9 and TRBJ2-5 genes, is DTGVSQNPRHKITKRGQNVTFRCDPISEHNRLYWYRQTLGQGPEFLTYFQNEAQLEKSRLLSDRFSAERPKGSFSTLEIQRTEQGDSAMYLCASSLAGFRETQYFGPGTRLLVL.